One sample yielded the 10 T cell receptor beta chains listed below, sequenced in a study of T cell changes during pregnancy in multiple sclerosis. Sequencing was performed with immunoSEQ multiplex PCR; in TCRdb, only in-frame clones are kept and a portion is missing. The sample has over 55,000 clones, roughly 94% seen once. Sequenced material: CD8+ T cells from peripheral blood mononuclear cells, taken in the third trimester of pregnancy. These receptors all stem from a female donor with multiple sclerosis, enrolled in a pregnancy study.

This chain joins TRBV4-3 and TRBJ1-3; possible D gene TRBD1, 6 bases. Germline V gives CDR1 LGHNA, CDR2 YSLEER. Trimming removed 0 bases at V and 4 bases at J, with 10 bases between. There are 15 residues in the CDR3. DNA for the CDR3: TGCGCCAGCAGCCAAGACGGGGGGCTAGGAAACACCATATATTTT. It specifies CASSQDGGLGNTIYF.

The chain combines TRBV7-2 with TRBJ2-1; 12 positions match TRBD2. Germline V gene sequence: CDR1 SGHTA, CDR2 FQGNSA. The CDR3 extends over 16 amino acids. V lost 3 bases and J lost 6; bases outside the gene matches: 6. The CDR3 here is CASSFPTSGSFNEQFF. CDR3 bases: TGTGCCAGCAGCTTCCCGACTAGCGGGAGTTTCAATGAGCAGTTCTTC.

This clone was found once. V usage is TRBV28 and J usage is TRBJ2-1; 9 bases are a match to TRBD2. The CDR3 contains 15 residues. V trimming: 2 bases; J trimming: 5 bases; junction bases outside the gene matches: 4. CDR1 is MDHEN, CDR2 SYDVKM, per germline. In DNA form, the CDR3 reads TGTGCCAGCAGTTTACCGACTAGCGGAAACAATGAGCAGTTCTTC. Protein product: CASSLPTSGNNEQFF.

The chain couples TRBV6-1 to TRBJ2-7, with 8 bases that match TRBD2. V gave up 1 base and J gave up 6 bases; unmatched junction bases: 14. Germline values: CDR1 MNHNS, CDR2 SASEGT. The CDR3 sequence is 17 residues long. CDR3 coding DNA: TGTGCCAGCAGTGAAGGCAAACTAGCGGAAACGTCGGGCGAGCAGTACTTC. It encodes CASSEGKLAETSGEQYF.

A single count supports this clone. The CDR3, as DNA: TGTGCCAGCTCACCGACCCAACTAAGGACAGAAAGAGACACTGAAGCTTTCTTT. Its protein is CASSPTQLRTERDTEAFF. The chain recombines TRBV18 with TRBJ1-1; tentatively, D is TRBD1 (6 bases). V was clipped by 3 bases and J by 3 bases, with 23 bases between them. The CDR3 covers 18 residues. Germline CDR1 reads KGHSH; CDR2 reads LQKENI.

The chain combines TRBV11-2 with TRBJ2-5; 9 nucleotides match TRBD2. This CDR3 has 16 amino acids. Germline CDR1 is SGHAT and CDR2 is FQNNGV. V shed 5 bases and J 0 bases; nucleotides not matched to a gene: 7. CDR3: CASSTSTSGDQETQYF. CDR3 DNA: TGTGCCAGCAGCACCTCGACTAGCGGAGACCAAGAGACCCAGTACTTC.

The rearrangement uses TRBV23-1 and TRBJ2-5, with 7 bases fitting TRBD1. TRBV23-1 is an open reading frame whose function is uncertain. Trimming at V came to 5 bases and at J to 5 bases, leaving 14 bases not matched to a gene. The CDR3 consists of 16 residues. The CDR3 protein is CASSSRDRRKQETQYF. CDR3 coding DNA: TGCGCCAGCAGTTCACGGGACAGACGGAAACAGGAGACCCAGTACTTC.

The V gene is TRBV4-1, the J gene TRBJ1-1; TRBD1 agrees at 9 bases. The CDR3 sequence is 16 residues long. Per germline, CDR1 MGHRA and CDR2 YSYEKL. Trimming removed 3 bases from V and 6 bases from J; junction bases left unmatched: 11. This CDR3 reads CASSQVTGTGWPEAFF. CDR3 nucleotide sequence: TGCGCCAGCAGCCAGGTAACCGGGACAGGGTGGCCTGAAGCTTTCTTT.

The V call is TRBV28, the J call TRBJ2-5, with D possibly being TRBD1 (6 bases). V was pared by 3 bases and J by 5 bases, with 16 bases between. The CDR3 totals 15 residues. CDR1 MDHEN and CDR2 SYDVKM come from the germline V gene. CDR3 DNA: TGTGCCAGCAGTTTGGTCCAGGACAGAGGGGAGACCCAGTACTTC. Protein: CASSLVQDRGETQYF.

V and J are TRBV5-6 and TRBJ2-2, with TRBD1 identical over 9 bases. Germline loops: CDR1 SGHDT, CDR2 YYEEEE. Trimming removed 4 bases from V and 7 bases from J; junction bases left unmatched: 8. The CDR3 spans 15 residues. Written as DNA, the CDR3 is TGTGCCAGCAGCCGAGGGGACAGGGAGGTCGGGGAGCTGTTTTTT. It encodes CASSRGDREVGELFF.